The present entry profiles one T cell receptor beta chain with its context. Germline CDR1 reads SEHNR; CDR2 reads FQNEAQ (reference sequence). With 5 bases clipped from V and 3 bases from J, the junction kept 8 bases outside the gene matches. This CDR3 contains 16 residues. Selected positively for CCR7 and CD45RO-negative, naive CD8 cells excluded terminally differentiated effector memory CD45RA+ cells. This specimen comes from a study of shared clonotypes between healthy human individuals. This table comes from immunoSEQ multiplex PCR, and its TCRdb copy is limited to in-frame clones, with some not included. Of millions of clones listed, about 95% were seen once; the top ten hold 0.9% to 1.4%.

The sequencing input was naive CD8+ T cells sorted from blood. The gene calls are TRBV7-9 and TRBJ2-1, with 9 bases matching TRBD2. This receptor was obtained from a man aged 18 to 29 in good health. In nucleotides, the CDR3 is TGTGCCAGCAGCCCCCCTAGCGGGGAGAGCTACAATGAGCAGTTCTTC. It encodes CASSPPSGESYNEQFF. The full variable domain, with the rest looked up from reference TRBV7-9 and TRBJ2-1, is DTGVSQNPRHKITKRGQNVTFRCDPISEHNRLYWYRQTLGQGPEFLTYFQNEAQLEKSRLLSDRFSAERPKGSFSTLEIQRTEQGDSAMYLCASSPPSGESYNEQFFGPGTRLTVL.